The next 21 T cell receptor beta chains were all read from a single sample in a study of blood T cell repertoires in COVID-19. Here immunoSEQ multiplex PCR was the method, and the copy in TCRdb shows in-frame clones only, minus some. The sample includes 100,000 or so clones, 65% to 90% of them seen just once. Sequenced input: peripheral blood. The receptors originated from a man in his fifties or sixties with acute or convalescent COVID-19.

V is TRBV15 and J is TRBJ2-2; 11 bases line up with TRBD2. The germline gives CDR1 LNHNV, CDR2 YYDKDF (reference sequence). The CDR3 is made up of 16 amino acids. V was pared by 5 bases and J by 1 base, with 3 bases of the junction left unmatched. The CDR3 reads CATSGGLAENTGELFF. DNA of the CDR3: TGTGCCACCAGCGGGGGACTAGCGGAGAACACCGGGGAGCTGTTTTTT.

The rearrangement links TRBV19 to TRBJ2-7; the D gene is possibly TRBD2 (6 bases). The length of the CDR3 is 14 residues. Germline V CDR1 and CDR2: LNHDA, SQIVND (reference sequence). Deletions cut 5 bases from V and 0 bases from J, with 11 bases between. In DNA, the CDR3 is TGTGCCAGTAGTCGGCTAGCGATCTCCTACGAGCAGTACTTC. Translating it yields CASSRLAISYEQYF.

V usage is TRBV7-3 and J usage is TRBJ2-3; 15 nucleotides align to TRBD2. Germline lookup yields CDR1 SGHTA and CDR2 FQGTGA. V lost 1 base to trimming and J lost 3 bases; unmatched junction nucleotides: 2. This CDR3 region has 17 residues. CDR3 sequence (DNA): TGTGCCAGCAGCTTAATCGGACTAGCGGGGGGGACAGATACGCAGTATTTT. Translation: CASSLIGLAGGTDTQYF.

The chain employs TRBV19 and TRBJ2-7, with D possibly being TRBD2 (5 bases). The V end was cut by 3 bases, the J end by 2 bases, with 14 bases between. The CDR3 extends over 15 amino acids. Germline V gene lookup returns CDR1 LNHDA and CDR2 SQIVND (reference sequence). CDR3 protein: CASSISGPFPYEQYF. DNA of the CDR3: TGTGCCAGTAGTATCAGCGGCCCTTTCCCCTACGAGCAGTACTTC.

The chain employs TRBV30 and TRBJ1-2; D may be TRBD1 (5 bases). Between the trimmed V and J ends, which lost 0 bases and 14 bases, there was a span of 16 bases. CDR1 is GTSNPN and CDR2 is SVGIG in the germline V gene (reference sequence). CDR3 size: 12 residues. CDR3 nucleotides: TGTGCCTGGAGTGTGGGCAGGGTGGCGGAAACCTTC. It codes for CAWSVGRVAETF.

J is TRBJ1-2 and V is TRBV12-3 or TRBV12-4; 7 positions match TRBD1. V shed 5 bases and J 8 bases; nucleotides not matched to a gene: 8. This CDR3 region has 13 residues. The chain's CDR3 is CASSPDREYGYTF. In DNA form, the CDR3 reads TGTGCCAGCAGTCCCGACAGGGAATACGGCTACACCTTC.

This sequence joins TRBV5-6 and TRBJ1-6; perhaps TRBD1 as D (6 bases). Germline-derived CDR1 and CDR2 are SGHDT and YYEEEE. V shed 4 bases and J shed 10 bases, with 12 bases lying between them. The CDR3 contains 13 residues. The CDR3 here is CASSHRDGSPLHF. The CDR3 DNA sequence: TGTGCCAGCAGCCACAGGGATGGCTCACCCCTCCACTTT. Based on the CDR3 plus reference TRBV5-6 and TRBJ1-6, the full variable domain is DAGVTQSPTHLIKTRGQQVTLRCSPKSGHDTVSWYQQALGQGPQFIFQYYEEEERQRGNFPDRFSGHQFPNYSSELNVNALLLGDSALYLCASSHRDGSPLHFGNGTRLTVT.

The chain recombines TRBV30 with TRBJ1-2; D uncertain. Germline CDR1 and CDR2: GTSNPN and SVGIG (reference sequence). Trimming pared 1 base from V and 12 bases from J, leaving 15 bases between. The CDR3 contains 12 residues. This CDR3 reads CAWSAQLRINTF. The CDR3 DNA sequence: TGTGCCTGGAGTGCCCAACTGAGGATCAACACCTTC.

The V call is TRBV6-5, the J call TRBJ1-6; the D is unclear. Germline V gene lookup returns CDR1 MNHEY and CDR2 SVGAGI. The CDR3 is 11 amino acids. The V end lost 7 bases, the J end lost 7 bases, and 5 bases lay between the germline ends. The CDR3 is CASTLNSPLHF. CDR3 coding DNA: TGTGCCAGCACTCTGAATTCACCCCTCCACTTT.

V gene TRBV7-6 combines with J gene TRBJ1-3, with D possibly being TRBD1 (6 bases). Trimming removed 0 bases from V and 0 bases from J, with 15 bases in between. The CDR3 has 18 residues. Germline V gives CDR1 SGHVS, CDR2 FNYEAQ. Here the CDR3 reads CASSLASGGVGSGNTIYF. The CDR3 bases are TGTGCCAGCAGCTTAGCGTCGGGGGGCGTTGGCTCTGGAAACACCATATATTTT. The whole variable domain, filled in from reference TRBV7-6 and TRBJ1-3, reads GAGVSQSPRYKVTKRGQDVALRCDPISGHVSLYWYRQALGQGPEFLTYFNYEAQQDKSGLPNDRFSAERPEGSISTLTIQRTEQRDSAMYRCASSLASGGVGSGNTIYFGEGSWLTVV.

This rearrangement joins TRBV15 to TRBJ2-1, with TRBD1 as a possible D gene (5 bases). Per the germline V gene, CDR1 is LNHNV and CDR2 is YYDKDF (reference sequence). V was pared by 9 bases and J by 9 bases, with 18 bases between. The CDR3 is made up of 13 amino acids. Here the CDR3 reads CATSTPNDSEQFF. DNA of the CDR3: TGTGCCACTTCAACACCCAACGACAGTGAGCAGTTCTTC.

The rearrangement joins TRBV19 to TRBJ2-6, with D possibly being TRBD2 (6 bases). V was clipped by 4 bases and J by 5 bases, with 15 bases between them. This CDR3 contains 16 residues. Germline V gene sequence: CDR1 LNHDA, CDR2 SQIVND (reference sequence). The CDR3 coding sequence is TGTGCCAGTAGTAACCAGCTTGGGGGGAGGGCCAACGTCCTGACTTTC. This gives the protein CASSNQLGGRANVLTF.

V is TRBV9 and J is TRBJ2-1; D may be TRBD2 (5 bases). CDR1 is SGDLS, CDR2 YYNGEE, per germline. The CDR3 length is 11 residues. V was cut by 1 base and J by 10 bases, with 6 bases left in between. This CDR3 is CASSVTGEQFF. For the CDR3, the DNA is TGTGCCAGCAGCGTAACGGGAGAGCAGTTCTTC.

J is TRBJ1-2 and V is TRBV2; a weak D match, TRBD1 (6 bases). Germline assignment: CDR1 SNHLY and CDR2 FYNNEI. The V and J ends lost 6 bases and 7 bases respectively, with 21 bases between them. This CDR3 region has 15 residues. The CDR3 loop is CASSPPPTGPSGYTF. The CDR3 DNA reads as TGTGCCAGCAGCCCACCACCCACAGGGCCCTCTGGCTACACCTTC. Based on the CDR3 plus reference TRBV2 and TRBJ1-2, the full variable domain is EPEVTQTPSHQVTQMGQEVILRCVPISNHLYFYWYRQILGQKVEFLVSFYNNEISEKSEIFDDQFSVERPDGSNFTLKIRSTKLEDSAMYFCASSPPPTGPSGYTFGSGTRLTVV.

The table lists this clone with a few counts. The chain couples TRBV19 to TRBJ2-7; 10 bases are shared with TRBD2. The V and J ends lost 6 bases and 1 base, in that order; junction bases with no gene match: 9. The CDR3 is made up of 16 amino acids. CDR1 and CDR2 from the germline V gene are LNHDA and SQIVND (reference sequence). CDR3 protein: CASSPFPSGGSYEQYF. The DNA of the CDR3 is TGTGCCAGTAGCCCCTTCCCTAGCGGGGGATCCTACGAGCAGTACTTC.

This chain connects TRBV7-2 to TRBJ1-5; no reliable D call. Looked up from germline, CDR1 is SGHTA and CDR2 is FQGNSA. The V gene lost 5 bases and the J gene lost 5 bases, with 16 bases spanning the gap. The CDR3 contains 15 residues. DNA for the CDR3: TGTGCCAGCAGCCCGCAGCGTTTCGGGGATCAGCCCCAGCATTTT. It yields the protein CASSPQRFGDQPQHF.

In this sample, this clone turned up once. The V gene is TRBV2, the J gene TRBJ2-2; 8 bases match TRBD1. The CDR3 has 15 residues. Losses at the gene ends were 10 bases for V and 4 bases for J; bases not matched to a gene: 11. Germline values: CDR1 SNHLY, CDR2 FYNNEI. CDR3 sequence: CATQGGSSVTGELFF. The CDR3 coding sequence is TGTGCCACACAGGGGGGCTCTAGTGTCACCGGGGAGCTGTTTTTT. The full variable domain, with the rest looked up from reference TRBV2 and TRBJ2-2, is EPEVTQTPSHQVTQMGQEVILRCVPISNHLYFYWYRQILGQKVEFLVSFYNNEISEKSEIFDDQFSVERPDGSNFTLKIRSTKLEDSAMYFCATQGGSSVTGELFFGEGSRLTVL.

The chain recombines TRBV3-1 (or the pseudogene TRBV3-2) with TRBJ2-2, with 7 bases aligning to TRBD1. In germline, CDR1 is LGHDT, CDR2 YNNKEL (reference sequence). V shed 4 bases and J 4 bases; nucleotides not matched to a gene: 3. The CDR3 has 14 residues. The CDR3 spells CASSRQGATGELFF. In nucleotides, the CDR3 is TGTGCCAGCAGCCGACAGGGCGCCACCGGGGAGCTGTTTTTT.

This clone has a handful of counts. CDR3 loop: CASRMAGLSSYNEQFF. The DNA for the CDR3 is TGTGCCAGCAGGATGGCGGGACTCAGCTCCTACAATGAGCAGTTCTTC. The rearrangement links TRBV7-9 to TRBJ2-1, with a possible D match to TRBD2 (6 bases). The V end was cut by 6 bases, the J end by 0 bases, with 15 bases between. CDR3 length equals 16 residues. Germline V gives CDR1 SEHNR, CDR2 FQNEAQ (reference sequence). Full variable domain (remainder filled in from reference TRBV7-9 and TRBJ2-1): DTGVSQNPRHKITKRGQNVTFRCDPISEHNRLYWYRQTLGQGPEFLTYFQNEAQLEKSRLLSDRFSAERPKGSFSTLEIQRTEQGDSAMYLCASRMAGLSSYNEQFFGPGTRLTVL.

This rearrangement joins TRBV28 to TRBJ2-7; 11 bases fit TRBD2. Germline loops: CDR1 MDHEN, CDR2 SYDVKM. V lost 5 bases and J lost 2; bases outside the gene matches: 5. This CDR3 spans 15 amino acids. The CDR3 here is CASSPGLAGPYEQYF. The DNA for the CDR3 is TGTGCCAGCAGTCCCGGACTAGCGGGCCCCTACGAGCAGTACTTC.

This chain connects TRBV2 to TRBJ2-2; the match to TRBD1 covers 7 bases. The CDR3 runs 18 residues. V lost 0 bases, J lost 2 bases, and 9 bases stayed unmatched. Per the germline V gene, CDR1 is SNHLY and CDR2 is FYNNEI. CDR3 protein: CASSEAPIGTANTGELFF. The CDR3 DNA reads TGTGCCAGCAGTGAAGCCCCCATCGGGACAGCCAACACCGGGGAGCTGTTTTTT.